Shown below are 18 T cell receptor beta chains from a single sample sequenced in a study of post-analysis software for immune sequencing data. Study outcomes and limitations: Comparison of patients with controls showed 4 to 6 TRBV segments more frequent in patients, TRBV5-6, TRBV5-1 and TRBV20-1 among them.

Prepared libraries of TCR beta cDNA carried unique molecular identifiers. TCRdb re-called the PCR reads with MiXCR, one entry per CDR3 protein. The sample shows about 620,000 distinct CDR3 sequences, 44% of them seen only once. Antigen specificity for these receptors is unknown. The sequencing sample was made of blood. All receptors derive from a girl under 18 with multiple sclerosis.

The rearrangement uses TRBV5-4 and TRBJ2-5, with D possibly matching TRBD1 (5 bases). The DNA end favors TRBJ2-7, so the J call may be wrong. Germline CDR1 SGHNT, CDR2 YYREEE (reference sequence). There are 14 residues in the CDR3. The CDR3 is CASSLDRSLYEQYF. The CDR3 region has the DNA TGTGCCAGCAGCTTGGACAGGAGTCTCTACGAGCAGTACTTC.

The chain links TRBV25-1 to TRBJ2-5; possibly TRBD2 for D (5 bases). V was shortened by 6 bases and J by 11 bases, with 25 bases between the two germline ends. CDR1 is MGHDK, CDR2 SYGVNS, per germline. The CDR3 spans 15 residues. Here the CDR3 DNA reads TGTGCCAGCAGCGGGGAAGGGATTGCCTACAATGAGCAGTACTTC. Translation: CASSGEGIAYNEQYF.

V is TRBV5-4 and J is TRBJ1-1; 7 nucleotides match TRBD1. This CDR3 region has 13 residues. The V gene end was trimmed by 3 bases and the J gene end by 5 bases; junction bases not matched to a gene: 4. The V gene's germline CDR1 is SGHNT and CDR2 YYREEE (reference sequence). In nucleotides, the CDR3 is TGTGCCAGCAGCTGGGACAGTTATACTGAAGCTTTCTTT. This translates into CASSWDSYTEAFF.

There are a few counts of this clonotype. V and J are TRBV5-1 and TRBJ2-5; D not certain. Trimming pared 1 base from V and 4 bases from J, leaving 14 bases between. In germline, CDR1 is SGHRS, CDR2 YFSETQ. This CDR3 region has 15 residues. The CDR3 loop reads CASSLLPDQRETQYF. The CDR3 DNA is TGCGCCAGCAGCTTGTTACCGGACCAGAGAGAGACCCAGTACTTC.

The J gene is TRBJ2-5, the V gene TRBV19, with a possible D match to TRBD2 (5 bases). Germline V lookup: CDR1 LNHDA, CDR2 SQIVND (reference sequence). Trimming stripped 10 bases from V and 1 base from J, with 22 bases between. The CDR3 sequence is 16 residues long. The CDR3 loop is CANEGDYGGSQETQYF. The CDR3 DNA reads TGTGCCAATGAGGGAGACTACGGCGGCTCCCAAGAGACCCAGTACTTC.

The chain links TRBV7-6 to TRBJ2-1, with TRBD1 as a possible D gene (6 bases). CDR1 is SGHVS, CDR2 FNYEAQ, per germline. Trimming took 3 bases from V and 11 from J, leaving 23 bases between them. This CDR3 is 16 amino acids long. The CDR3 sequence is CASSFDIRGTMSQQFF. The CDR3 coding sequence is TGTGCCAGCAGCTTCGACATTAGGGGGACAATGAGTCAGCAGTTCTTC.

The J gene is TRBJ2-1, the V gene TRBV12-3 or TRBV12-4; 9 nucleotides match TRBD2. V dropped 8 bases and J dropped 1; count of bases not matched to a gene: 12. The CDR3 length is 17 residues. CDR3 sequence: CASRGSGGSWSYNEQFF. The CDR3, as DNA: TGTGCCAGCCGCGGTAGCGGGGGCTCGTGGTCCTACAATGAGCAGTTCTTC.

This chain connects TRBV2 to TRBJ2-1, with unresolved D. The CDR3 extends over 12 amino acids. Trimming removed 8 bases at V and 7 bases at J, with 12 bases between. Germline loops: CDR1 SNHLY, CDR2 FYNNEI. In nucleotides, the CDR3 is TGTGCCAGCGCCTATATCAGAAATGAGCAGTTCTTC. Amino acid sequence: CASAYIRNEQFF.

This clonotype occurred a few times. The V gene is TRBV29-1, the J gene TRBJ2-7, with 11 bases aligning to TRBD1. This CDR3 has 14 residues. In germline, CDR1 is SQVTM, CDR2 ANQGSEA. Trimming at V came to 8 bases and at J to 7 bases, leaving 13 bases not matched to a gene. Here the CDR3 reads CSTYGQGANNEQYF. DNA for the CDR3: TGCAGCACGTACGGACAGGGGGCGAACAATGAGCAGTACTTC.

This clonotype was recorded a few times. V usage is TRBV20-1 and J usage is TRBJ2-3; 10 positions agree with TRBD2. Germline V gives CDR1 DFQATT, CDR2 SNEGSKA (reference sequence). After removal of 5 bases from V and 4 bases from J, the junction contained 3 bases not matched to a gene. This CDR3 has 13 amino acids. The DNA of the CDR3 is TGCAGTGCTGGGGGGACTAGCGCAGATACGCAGTATTTT. Its protein product is CSAGGTSADTQYF.

The V gene is TRBV13, the J gene TRBJ2-1; D ambiguous. Looked up from germline, CDR1 is PRHDT and CDR2 is FYEKMQ (reference sequence). V was trimmed by 1 base and J by 10 bases, leaving 14 bases between them. This CDR3 has 14 residues. As DNA, the CDR3 is TGTGCCAGCAGCTTAGCTGGCGGCCGTCCCGAGCAGTTCTTC. Its translation: CASSLAGGRPEQFF.

The genes are TRBV4-1 and TRBJ2-5; D uncertain. This CDR3 spans 13 amino acids. Per the germline V gene, CDR1 is MGHRA and CDR2 is YSYEKL. V lost 0 bases, J lost 11 bases, and 13 bases lay in between. CDR3: CASSQDNYYKQYF. CDR3 in DNA: TGCGCCAGCAGCCAAGATAATTACTACAAGCAGTACTTC.

The chain uses TRBV3-1 and TRBJ2-1; tentative D call: TRBD1 (6 bases). Trimming removed 4 bases at V and 2 bases at J, with 15 bases between. The V gene's germline CDR1 is LGHDT and CDR2 YNNKEL (reference sequence). This CDR3 has 16 residues. For the CDR3, the DNA is TGTGCCAGCAGCCCCTCTGGTGAGGGGGCCTACAATGAGCAGTTCTTC. Translating it yields CASSPSGEGAYNEQFF.

This chain links TRBV20-1 with TRBJ1-2; 8 bases fit TRBD1. The V segment lost 3 bases and the J segment 3 bases; nucleotides outside the gene matches: 6. The CDR3 totals 14 residues. Germline CDR1 and CDR2: DFQATT and SNEGSKA (reference sequence). Here the CDR3 reads CSARTGAEDYGYTF. CDR3 nucleotides: TGCAGTGCTAGGACAGGGGCTGAGGACTATGGCTACACCTTC.

The chain joins TRBV12-3 or TRBV12-4 to TRBJ1-2; no clear D gene. The CDR3 runs 12 residues. The ends were cut back, 5 bases at V and 8 bases at J, with 12 bases in the middle. The CDR3, as DNA: TGTGCCAGCAGTGACTACGCCGGAGGCTACACCTTC. Translated: CASSDYAGGYTF.

Concerning this clonotype itself: A junction boundary mismatches the germline segment, possibly from a read error. J is TRBJ2-2 and V is TRBV25-1; 7 nucleotides match TRBD1. Germline-derived CDR1 and CDR2 are MGHDK and SYGVNS. The CDR3 consists of 17 residues. The DNA of the CDR3 is TGTGCCAGTAGTGAAGGGCCGACAGGGCTTGAGACCGGGGAGCTGTTTTTT. It is translated as CASSEGPTGLETGELFF.

This clonotype was picked up a small number of times. The chain recombines TRBV20-1 with TRBJ2-7, with D maybe TRBD2 (6 bases). V gave up 7 bases and J gave up 0 bases, with 13 bases separating them. CDR1 and CDR2 (germline): DFQATT, SNEGSKA (reference sequence). The CDR3 runs to 13 residues. Written as DNA, the CDR3 is TGCAGTGTTTCGCCGGGAGTCTCCTACGAGCAGTACTTC. Amino acids: CSVSPGVSYEQYF.

This clonotype occurred a few times. CDR3 nucleotides: TGTGCCAGCAGTCCAAGGGTCTGGACAGGGCGCCACACAGATACGCAGTATTTT. Residues: CASSPRVWTGRHTDTQYF. The V gene is TRBV12-3 or TRBV12-4, the J gene TRBJ2-3; 8 nucleotides match TRBD1. The CDR3 runs 18 residues. Trimming removed 5 bases from V and 2 bases from J; junction bases left unmatched: 15.